A single sample is the source of the 28 T cell receptor beta chains below, sequenced in a study of T-cell memory formation after mild COVID-19. TCRdb passed the 5' RACE reads through MiXCR, listing each CDR3 protein once. Altogether roughly 120,000 distinct CDR3 sequences are present, about 15% being singletons, with the ten largest covering over 11%. The sequencing sample was made of PBMCs or a T cell subset sorted from them (not recorded which). Source of these receptors: an adult woman who had mild COVID-19 (a few samples of this study predate the infection). Cell type and time point are not known.

CDR3 residues: CASSVGVQNEKLFF. The CDR3 DNA is TGTGCCAGCAGCGTCGGGGTCCAAAATGAAAAACTGTTTTTT. This chain links TRBV9 with TRBJ1-4; no firm D call. Looked up from germline, CDR1 is SGDLS and CDR2 is YYNGEE. CDR3 size: 14 residues. Trimming took off 2 bases at V and 5 bases at J, with 10 bases between the two ends.

This clonotype was observed at least ten times. The chain recombines TRBV5-6 with TRBJ2-1; the D is unclear. Germline CDR1 reads SGHDT; CDR2 reads YYEEEE. V gave up 2 bases and J gave up 9 bases, with 12 bases separating them. This CDR3 region has 13 residues. CDR3 amino acids: CASSLSGPGEQFF. For the CDR3, the DNA is TGTGCCAGCAGCTTATCCGGTCCGGGTGAGCAGTTCTTC.

This clonotype was detected a few times. The rearrangement joins TRBV27 to TRBJ2-7; TRBD2 matches at 11 bases. Germline V gene sequence: CDR1 MNHEY, CDR2 SMNVEV (reference sequence). The CDR3 loop spans 14 amino acids. Trimming removed 9 bases from V and 2 bases from J; junction bases left unmatched: 6. The CDR3 DNA sequence: TGTGCCAGTACCCGACTAGCGGGAACCTACGAGCAGTACTTC. Encoded protein: CASTRLAGTYEQYF.

The J gene is TRBJ2-3, the V gene TRBV20-1, with a weak D call TRBD1 (5 bases). There are 15 residues in the CDR3. The germline V gene encodes CDR1 DFQATT and CDR2 SNEGSKA (reference sequence). The V end lost 1 base, the J end lost 4 bases, and 15 bases lay between the germline ends. CDR3 region: CSARAPRVSADTQYF. The CDR3 DNA reads as TGCAGTGCTAGAGCCCCCAGGGTTTCGGCAGATACGCAGTATTTT.

The chain joins TRBV6-2 or TRBV6-3 to TRBJ2-5; the D gene could be TRBD1 or TRBD2 (6 bases each). The V gene's germline CDR1 is MNHEY and CDR2 SVGEGT. The V and J ends lost 2 bases and 0 bases respectively, with 19 bases between them. The CDR3 sequence is 18 residues long. DNA for the CDR3: TGTGCCAGCAGTTACGGGCTAGCGCAAAGGGGGTACCAAGAGACCCAGTACTTC. Its translation: CASSYGLAQRGYQETQYF.

The chain has TRBV12-5 and TRBJ2-1, with no clear D. The V gene lost 4 bases and the J gene lost 0 bases, with 19 bases spanning the gap. From germline, CDR1 is LGHNT and CDR2 FRNRAP. The CDR3 sequence is 18 residues long. CDR3 bases: TGTGCTAGTGGTTCCACCGGGCTGAGCCTTGGCTCCTACAATGAGCAGTTCTTC. This sequence encodes CASGSTGLSLGSYNEQFF.

As DNA, the CDR3 is TGCAGCGTTGAAGGGTCCCGCTACGAGCAGTACTTC. It yields the protein CSVEGSRYEQYF. The V call is TRBV29-1, the J call TRBJ2-7; D not resolved. The CDR3 length is 12 residues. Germline values: CDR1 SQVTM, CDR2 ANQGSEA. V gave up 1 base and J gave up 3 bases, with 7 bases separating them.

In this sample, this clonotype turned up many times. V and J are TRBV5-1 and TRBJ2-5; D gene unclear. V lost 4 bases to trimming and J lost 1 base, with 17 bases between them. CDR1 SGHRS and CDR2 YFSETQ come from the germline V gene. The CDR3 is made up of 16 amino acids. The CDR3 protein is CASSPRQQFTQETQYF. CDR3 nucleotide sequence: TGCGCCAGCAGCCCGAGGCAGCAATTCACCCAAGAGACCCAGTACTTC.

This clonotype was counted only a few times. The J gene is TRBJ2-1, the V gene TRBV7-8; a possible D gene is TRBD2 (5 bases). This CDR3 has 16 residues. The V end lost 0 bases, the J end lost 8 bases, and 17 bases lay between the germline ends. Germline assignment: CDR1 SGHVS and CDR2 FQNEAQ. The CDR3 loop reads CASSLALGEPSHEQFF. The CDR3 DNA follows: TGTGCCAGCAGCTTAGCGCTGGGAGAACCTTCGCATGAGCAGTTCTTC.

This sequence joins TRBV5-6 and TRBJ2-7; perhaps TRBD2 as D (7 bases). The V gene's germline CDR1 is SGHDT and CDR2 YYEEEE. V lost 9 bases, J lost 0 bases, and 16 bases lay in between. The CDR3 runs 14 residues. CDR3 in DNA: TGTGCCACCGGGAGGACAGCGAGCTCCTACGAGCAGTACTTC. As protein: CATGRTASSYEQYF. Filled out from reference TRBV5-6 and TRBJ2-7, the complete variable domain reads DAGVTQSPTHLIKTRGQQVTLRCSPKSGHDTVSWYQQALGQGPQFIFQYYEEEERQRGNFPDRFSGHQFPNYSSELNVNALLLGDSALYLCATGRTASSYEQYFGPGTRLTVT.

The CDR3 DNA is TGTGCCAGCAGCCCTAGACAGGAGATGAACACTGAAGCTTTCTTT. This translates into CASSPRQEMNTEAFF. The chain is built from TRBV5-5 and TRBJ1-1, with D tentatively TRBD1 (6 bases). The CDR3 spans 15 residues. Trimming pared 4 bases from V and 0 bases from J, leaving 13 bases between. CDR1 and CDR2 from the germline V gene are SGHKS and YYEKEE (reference sequence).

This clonotype was found a few times. The chain carries TRBV12-3 or TRBV12-4 and TRBJ2-3; 9 bases fit TRBD1. V lost 7 bases and J lost 5; bases outside the gene matches: 10. CDR3 length: 15 amino acids. The CDR3 bases are TGTGCCAGCACCCTACGACAGGGACAGGGAGATACGCAGTATTTT. Residues: CASTLRQGQGDTQYF.

J is TRBJ2-2 and V is TRBV5-1, with 8 bases lining up with TRBD1. The ends lost 4 bases at V and 3 bases at J; junction bases unmatched: 8. The CDR3 is 16 amino acids. CDR1 is SGHRS, CDR2 YFSETQ, per germline. CDR3 nucleotide sequence: TGCGCCAGCAGCGGGAAGGACAGGGACTACACCGGGGAGCTGTTTTTT. Translated: CASSGKDRDYTGELFF.

This clonotype was counted only a few times. The chain is built from TRBV7-2 and TRBJ2-3, with 8 bases fitting TRBD2. This CDR3 region has 19 residues. Trimming cost V 5 bases and J 3 bases; bases outside gene matches: 19. Per the germline V gene, CDR1 is SGHTA and CDR2 is FQGNSA. The CDR3 region has the DNA TGTGCCAGCAGCCCCCCTGGTTTTCAGCGGGAGTATGGGACAGATACGCAGTATTTT. Its protein product is CASSPPGFQREYGTDTQYF.

This clonotype was found many times. The chain links TRBV12-3 or TRBV12-4 to TRBJ2-3; D unclear. Deletions cut 3 bases from V and 0 bases from J, with 4 bases between. The CDR3 runs 13 residues. The CDR3 loop reads CASSLASTDTQYF. The CDR3 DNA follows: TGTGCCAGCAGTTTGGCTAGCACAGATACGCAGTATTTT.

This clonotype was recorded at least ten times. This sequence joins TRBV10-3 and TRBJ2-1; no firm D call. This CDR3 comprises 12 residues. V gave up 5 bases and J gave up 9 bases, with 11 bases separating them. Germline CDR1 reads ENHRY; CDR2 reads SYGVKD. CDR3 DNA sequence: TGTGCCATCAGTTACAGTGGTGGTGAGCAGTTCTTC. Translating gives CAISYSGGEQFF.

This chain connects TRBV25-1 to TRBJ2-3, with 7 bases aligning to TRBD2. The V and J ends lost 8 bases and 2 bases, in that order; junction bases with no gene match: 7. Germline V CDR1 and CDR2: MGHDK, SYGVNS. This CDR3 has 14 residues. This CDR3 is CASGKTSLTDTQYF. The CDR3 bases are TGTGCCAGCGGGAAGACTAGCCTCACAGATACGCAGTATTTT.

This clonotype was seen a few times. The chain links TRBV14 to TRBJ1-2, with D possibly matching TRBD1 (5 bases). V was pared by 4 bases and J by 8 bases, with 11 bases between. The CDR3 consists of 12 residues. The V gene's germline CDR1 is SGHDN and CDR2 FVKESK. The DNA of the CDR3 is TGTGCCAGCAGCCCCGGGACTTACGGCTACACCTTC. This codes for CASSPGTYGYTF. Using reference TRBV14 and TRBJ1-2 for the parts outside the CDR3, the full variable domain is EAGVTQFPSHSVIEKGQTVTLRCDPISGHDNLYWYRRVMGKEIKFLLHFVKESKQDESGMPNNRFLAERTGGTYSTLKVQPAELEDSGVYFCASSPGTYGYTFGSGTRLTVV.

V and J are TRBV5-4 and TRBJ1-6; TRBD1 matches at 8 bases. The J segment lost 9 bases and the V segment lost 5 bases, leaving 7 bases of the junction unmatched. The CDR3 totals 14 residues. Germline V gene lookup returns CDR1 SGHNT and CDR2 YYREEE (reference sequence). The CDR3 sequence: CASRISGGASPLHF. The DNA of the CDR3 is TGTGCCAGCAGAATATCAGGGGGCGCTTCACCCCTCCACTTT.

The gene calls are TRBV29-1 and TRBJ2-1; no definite D call. Germline CDR1 SQVTM, CDR2 ANQGSEA. V gave up 4 bases and J gave up 6 bases, with 10 bases separating them. CDR3 length: 12 residues. CDR3 DNA: TGCAGCGTTGGTGTGATAACCAATGAGCAGTTCTTC. Translation gives CSVGVITNEQFF.

The V and J genes are TRBV12-3 or TRBV12-4 and TRBJ2-5, with a tentative D call TRBD1 (5 bases). The CDR3 consists of 16 residues. V was pared by 4 bases and J by 1 base, with 16 bases between. The CDR3 sequence: CASSSRVGVSQETQYF. DNA for the CDR3: TGTGCCAGCAGTTCCCGGGTAGGGGTAAGCCAAGAGACCCAGTACTTC.

The V and J genes are TRBV30 and TRBJ1-5; D gene uncertain. Per germline, CDR1 GTSNPN and CDR2 SVGIG (reference sequence). This CDR3 has 14 residues. The germline V and J ends were trimmed by 0 bases and 4 bases, with 10 bases remaining between them. CDR3 sequence (DNA): TGTGCCTGGAGTGTACTTGACAAAAATCAGCCCCAGCATTTT. Protein sequence: CAWSVLDKNQPQHF.

The chain links TRBV2 to TRBJ2-5; 7 bases are shared with TRBD1. J gave up 6 bases and V 6 bases, and 16 bases lay outside the gene matches. The CDR3 has 16 amino acids. CDR1 is SNHLY, CDR2 FYNNEI, per germline. This chain's CDR3 is CASRLVRDSNVKTQYF. The CDR3 DNA reads TGTGCCAGCAGGCTCGTCCGGGACAGTAACGTTAAGACCCAGTACTTC.

This clonotype was counted only a few times. V usage is TRBV6-6 and J usage is TRBJ1-1; 7 bases fit TRBD1. Per the germline V gene, CDR1 is MNHNY and CDR2 is SVGAGI (reference sequence). This CDR3 has 16 residues. Trimming cost V 6 bases and J 2 bases; bases outside gene matches: 12. CDR3 region: CASSRQGQNSNTEAFF. CDR3 bases: TGTGCCAGCAGCCGTCAGGGACAGAACTCAAACACTGAAGCTTTCTTT.

V gene TRBV5-1 combines with J gene TRBJ1-2; 12 nucleotides align to TRBD1. This CDR3 has 17 amino acids. Germline assignment: CDR1 SGHRS and CDR2 YFSETQ. Losses at the gene ends were 4 bases for V and 3 bases for J; bases not matched to a gene: 10. In nucleotides, the CDR3 is TGCGCCAGCAGCCGCGGGACAGGGGGCGCGTCGGACTATGGCTACACCTTC. Translated, it gives CASSRGTGGASDYGYTF.

The gene calls are TRBV5-1 and TRBJ2-2, with 9 bases matching TRBD2. CDR1 is SGHRS and CDR2 is YFSETQ in the germline V gene. This CDR3 is built from 17 residues. V was clipped by 4 bases and J by 7 bases; unmatched bases: 14. CDR3 sequence reads: CASSPASGTAGIGELFF. The CDR3 DNA sequence: TGCGCCAGCAGCCCGGCTAGCGGGACAGCGGGGATCGGGGAGCTGTTTTTT.

This clonotype was observed a few times. V is TRBV13 and J is TRBJ2-7; 8 bases line up with TRBD1. Germline V gene sequence: CDR1 PRHDT, CDR2 FYEKMQ (reference sequence). This CDR3 is built from 15 residues. The V gene end was trimmed by 1 base and the J gene end by 3 bases; junction bases not matched to a gene: 5. The CDR3 bases are TGTGCCAGCAGCTTAGCCGGGACAGGTATCTACGAGCAGTACTTC. This sequence encodes CASSLAGTGIYEQYF.

The chain employs TRBV7-9 and TRBJ2-7; the match to TRBD2 covers 10 bases. Germline CDR1 is SEHNR and CDR2 is FQNEAQ (reference sequence). Unmatched junction bases numbered 7, after V lost 5 bases and J lost 0 bases. This CDR3 is built from 16 residues. This CDR3 reads CASSLGLAETSYEQYF. The CDR3 region has the DNA TGTGCCAGCAGCCTTGGACTAGCGGAAACCTCCTACGAGCAGTACTTC.